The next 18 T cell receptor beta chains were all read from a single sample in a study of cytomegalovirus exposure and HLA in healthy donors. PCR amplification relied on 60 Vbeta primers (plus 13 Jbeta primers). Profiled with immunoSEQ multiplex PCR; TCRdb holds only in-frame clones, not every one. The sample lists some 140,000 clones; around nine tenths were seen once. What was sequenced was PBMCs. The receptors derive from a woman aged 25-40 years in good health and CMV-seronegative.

The CDR3 DNA sequence: TGTGCCAGCAGTGGAGGGCAGCTCAATCAGCCCCAGCATTTT. This gives the protein CASSGGQLNQPQHF. The chain joins TRBV2 to TRBJ1-5; the D is unclear. The CDR3 totals 14 residues. Germline-derived CDR1 and CDR2 are SNHLY and FYNNEI. The V end was cut by 4 bases, the J end by 3 bases, with 10 bases between.

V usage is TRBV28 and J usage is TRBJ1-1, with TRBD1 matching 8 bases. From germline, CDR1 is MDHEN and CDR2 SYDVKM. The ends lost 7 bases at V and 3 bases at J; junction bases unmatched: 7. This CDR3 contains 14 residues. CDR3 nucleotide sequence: TGTGCCAGCACCTCCGGACAGGGATACACTGAAGCTTTCTTT. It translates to CASTSGQGYTEAFF.

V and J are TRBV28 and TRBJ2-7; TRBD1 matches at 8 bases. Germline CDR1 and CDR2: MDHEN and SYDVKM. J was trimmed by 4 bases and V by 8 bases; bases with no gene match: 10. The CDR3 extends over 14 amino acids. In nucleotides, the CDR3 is TGTGCCAGCGCCTTGCAGGGGGCACGGTACGAGCAGTACTTC. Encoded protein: CASALQGARYEQYF.

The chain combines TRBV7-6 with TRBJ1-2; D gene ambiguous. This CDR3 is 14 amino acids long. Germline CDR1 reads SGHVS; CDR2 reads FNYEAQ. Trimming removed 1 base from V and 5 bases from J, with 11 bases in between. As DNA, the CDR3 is TGTGCCAGCAGCTTAGGTTGGCAGAGGTATGGCTACACCTTC. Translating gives CASSLGWQRYGYTF. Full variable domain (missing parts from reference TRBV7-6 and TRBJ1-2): GAGVSQSPRYKVTKRGQDVALRCDPISGHVSLYWYRQALGQGPEFLTYFNYEAQQDKSGLPNDRFSAERPEGSISTLTIQRTEQRDSAMYRCASSLGWQRYGYTFGSGTRLTVV.

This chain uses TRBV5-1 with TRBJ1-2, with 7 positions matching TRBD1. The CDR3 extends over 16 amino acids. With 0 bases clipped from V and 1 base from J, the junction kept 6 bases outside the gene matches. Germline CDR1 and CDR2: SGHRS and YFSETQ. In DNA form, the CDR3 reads TGCGCCAGCAGCTTGGAAACAGGGGCGGGTAACTATGGCTACACCTTC. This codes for CASSLETGAGNYGYTF.

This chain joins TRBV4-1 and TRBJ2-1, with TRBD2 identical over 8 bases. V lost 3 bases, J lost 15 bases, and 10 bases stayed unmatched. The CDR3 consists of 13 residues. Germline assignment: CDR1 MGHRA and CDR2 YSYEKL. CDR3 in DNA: TGCGCCAGCAGCCAGGGGACGGGACTAGAAGGGTTCTTC. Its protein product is CASSQGTGLEGFF.

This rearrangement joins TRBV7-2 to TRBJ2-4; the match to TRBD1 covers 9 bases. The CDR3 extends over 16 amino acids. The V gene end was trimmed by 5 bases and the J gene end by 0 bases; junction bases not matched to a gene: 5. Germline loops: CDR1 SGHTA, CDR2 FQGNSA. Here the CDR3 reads CASSQGQGLAKNIQYF. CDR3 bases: TGTGCCAGCAGCCAAGGACAGGGGCTAGCCAAAAACATTCAGTACTTC.

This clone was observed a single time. In DNA form, the CDR3 reads TGTGCCAGCAGCTCCCCCTTAGGACTAGCGTCTAGCACAGATACGCAGTATTTT. Its translation: CASSSPLGLASSTDTQYF. The V and J genes are TRBV7-2 and TRBJ2-3; 9 bases match TRBD2. Germline V gene sequence: CDR1 SGHTA, CDR2 FQGNSA. V lost 4 bases and J lost 0; bases outside the gene matches: 11. This CDR3 is built from 18 residues. Looking up the rest from reference TRBV7-2 and TRBJ2-3 gives the full variable domain: GAGVSQSPSNKVTEKGKDVELRCDPISGHTALYWYRQSLGQGLEFLIYFQGNSAPDKSGLPSDRFSAERTGGSVSTLTIQRTQQEDSAVYLCASSSPLGLASSTDTQYFGPGTRLTVL.

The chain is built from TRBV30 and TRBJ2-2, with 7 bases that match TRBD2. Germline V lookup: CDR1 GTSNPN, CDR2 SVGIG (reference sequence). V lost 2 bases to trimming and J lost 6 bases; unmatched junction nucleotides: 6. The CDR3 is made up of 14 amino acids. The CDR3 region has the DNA TGTGCCTGGAGTAAAGGGAGGGGATCCGGGGAGCTGTTTTTT. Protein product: CAWSKGRGSGELFF.

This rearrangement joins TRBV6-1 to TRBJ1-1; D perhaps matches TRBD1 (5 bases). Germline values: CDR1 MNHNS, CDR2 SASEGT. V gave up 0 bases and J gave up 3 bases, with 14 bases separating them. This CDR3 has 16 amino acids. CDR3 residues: CASSEAQGLRYTEAFF. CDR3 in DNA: TGTGCCAGCAGTGAAGCTCAGGGTTTGCGATACACTGAAGCTTTCTTT.

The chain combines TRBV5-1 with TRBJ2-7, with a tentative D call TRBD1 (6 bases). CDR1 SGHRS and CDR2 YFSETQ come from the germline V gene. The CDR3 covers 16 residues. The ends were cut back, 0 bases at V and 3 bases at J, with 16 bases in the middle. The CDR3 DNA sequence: TGCGCCAGCAGCTTGGTTGGGGTACAGGGTAGCTACGAGCAGTACTTC. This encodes CASSLVGVQGSYEQYF.

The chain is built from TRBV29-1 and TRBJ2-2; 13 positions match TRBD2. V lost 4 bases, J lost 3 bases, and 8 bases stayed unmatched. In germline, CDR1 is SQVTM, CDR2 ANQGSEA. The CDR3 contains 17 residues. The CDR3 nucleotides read TGCAGCGTTGCCTGGACTAGCGGGAGTGAATACACCGGGGAGCTGTTTTTT. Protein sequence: CSVAWTSGSEYTGELFF.

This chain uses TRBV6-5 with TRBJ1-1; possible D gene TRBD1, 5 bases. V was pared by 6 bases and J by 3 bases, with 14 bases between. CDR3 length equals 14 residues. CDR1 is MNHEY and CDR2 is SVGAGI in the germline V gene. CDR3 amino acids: CASRTRGGYTEAFF. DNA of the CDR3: TGTGCCAGCAGAACCCGTGGGGGGTACACTGAAGCTTTCTTT.

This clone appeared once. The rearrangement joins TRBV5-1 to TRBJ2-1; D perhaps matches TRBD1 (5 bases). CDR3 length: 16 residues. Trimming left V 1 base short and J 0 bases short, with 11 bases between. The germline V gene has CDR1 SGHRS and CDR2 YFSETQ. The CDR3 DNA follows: TGCGCCAGCAGCTTGACGGCGGACAACTCCTACAATGAGCAGTTCTTC. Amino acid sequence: CASSLTADNSYNEQFF. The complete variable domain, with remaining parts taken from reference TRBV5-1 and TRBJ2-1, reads KAGVTQTPRYLIKTRGQQVTLSCSPISGHRSVSWYQQTPGQGLQFLFEYFSETQRNKGNFPGRFSGRQFSNSRSEMNVSTLELGDSALYLCASSLTADNSYNEQFFGPGTRLTVL.

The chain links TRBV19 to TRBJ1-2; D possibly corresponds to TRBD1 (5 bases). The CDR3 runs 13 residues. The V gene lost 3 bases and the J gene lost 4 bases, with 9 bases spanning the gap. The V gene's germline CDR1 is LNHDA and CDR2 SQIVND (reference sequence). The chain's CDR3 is CASSIPDSYGYTF. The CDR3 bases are TGTGCCAGTAGTATTCCTGACAGCTATGGCTACACCTTC.

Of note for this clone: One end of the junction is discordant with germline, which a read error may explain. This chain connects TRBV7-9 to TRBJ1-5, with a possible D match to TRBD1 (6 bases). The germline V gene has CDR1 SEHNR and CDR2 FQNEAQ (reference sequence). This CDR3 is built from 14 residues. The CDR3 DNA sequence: TGTTCCAGCAGCTTAGGGGGGCTCGGGCAGCCCCAGCATTTT. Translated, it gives CSSSLGGLGQPQHF.

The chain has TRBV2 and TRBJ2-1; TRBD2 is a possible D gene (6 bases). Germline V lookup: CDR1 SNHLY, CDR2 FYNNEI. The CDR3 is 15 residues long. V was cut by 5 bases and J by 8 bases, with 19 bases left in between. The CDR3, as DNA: TGTGCCAGCAGTCCCATCGGGGGAGCGTACGATGAGCAGTTCTTC. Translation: CASSPIGGAYDEQFF.

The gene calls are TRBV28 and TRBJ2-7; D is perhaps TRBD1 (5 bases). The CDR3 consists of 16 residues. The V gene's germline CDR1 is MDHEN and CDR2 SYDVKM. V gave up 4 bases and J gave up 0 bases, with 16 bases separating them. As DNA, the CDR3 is TGTGCCAGCAGTTCCCCCGCAGGGCCAAGCTCCTACGAGCAGTACTTC. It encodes CASSSPAGPSSYEQYF. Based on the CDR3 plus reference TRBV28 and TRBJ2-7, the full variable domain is DVKVTQSSRYLVKRTGEKVFLECVQDMDHENMFWYRQDPGLGLRLIYFSYDVKMKEKGDIPEGYSVSREKKERFSLILESASTNQTSMYLCASSSPAGPSSYEQYFGPGTRLTVT.